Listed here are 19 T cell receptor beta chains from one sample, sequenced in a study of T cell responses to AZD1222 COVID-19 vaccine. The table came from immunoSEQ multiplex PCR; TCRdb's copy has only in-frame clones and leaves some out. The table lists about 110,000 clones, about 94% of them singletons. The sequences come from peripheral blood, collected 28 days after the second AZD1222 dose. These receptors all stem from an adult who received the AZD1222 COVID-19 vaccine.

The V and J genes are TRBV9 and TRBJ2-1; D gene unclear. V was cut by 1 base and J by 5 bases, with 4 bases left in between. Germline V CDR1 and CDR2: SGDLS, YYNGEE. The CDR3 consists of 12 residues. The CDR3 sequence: CASSVKHNEQFF. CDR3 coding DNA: TGTGCCAGCAGCGTAAAACACAATGAGCAGTTCTTC.

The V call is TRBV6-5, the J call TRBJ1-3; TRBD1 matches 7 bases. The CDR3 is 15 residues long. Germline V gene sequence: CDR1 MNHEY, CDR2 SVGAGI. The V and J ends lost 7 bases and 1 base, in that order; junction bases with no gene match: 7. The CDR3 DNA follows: TGTGCCAGCACAGACAGGGTCGGATCTGGAAACACCATATATTTT. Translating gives CASTDRVGSGNTIYF.

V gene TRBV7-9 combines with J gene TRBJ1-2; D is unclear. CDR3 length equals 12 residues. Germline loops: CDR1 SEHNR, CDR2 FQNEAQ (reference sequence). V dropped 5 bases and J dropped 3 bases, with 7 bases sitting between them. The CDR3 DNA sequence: TGTGCCAGCAGCGCAGCTTACTATGGCTACACCTTC. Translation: CASSAAYYGYTF.

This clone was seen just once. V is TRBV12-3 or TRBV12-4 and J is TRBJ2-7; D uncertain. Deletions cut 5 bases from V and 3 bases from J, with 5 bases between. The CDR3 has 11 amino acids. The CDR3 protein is CASSPGYEQYF. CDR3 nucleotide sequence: TGTGCCAGCAGTCCGGGCTACGAGCAGTACTTC.

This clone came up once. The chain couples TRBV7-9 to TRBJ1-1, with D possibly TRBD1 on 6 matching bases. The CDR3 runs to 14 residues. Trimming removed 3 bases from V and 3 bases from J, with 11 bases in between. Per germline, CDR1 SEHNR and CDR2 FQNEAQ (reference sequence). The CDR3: CASSFGQPYTEAFF. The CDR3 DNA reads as TGTGCCAGCAGCTTCGGACAGCCCTACACTGAAGCTTTCTTT.

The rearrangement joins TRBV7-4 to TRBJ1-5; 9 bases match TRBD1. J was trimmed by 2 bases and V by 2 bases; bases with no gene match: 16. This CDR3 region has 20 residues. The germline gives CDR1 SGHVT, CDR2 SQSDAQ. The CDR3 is CASSLTPRGDRERGNQPQHF. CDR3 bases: TGTGCCAGCAGCTTAACCCCACGTGGGGACAGGGAACGCGGCAATCAGCCCCAGCATTTT.

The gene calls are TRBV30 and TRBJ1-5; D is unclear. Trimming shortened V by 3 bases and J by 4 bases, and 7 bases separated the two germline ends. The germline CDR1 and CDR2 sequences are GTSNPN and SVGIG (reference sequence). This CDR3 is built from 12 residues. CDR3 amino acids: CAWRYGNQPQHF. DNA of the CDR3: TGTGCCTGGAGATACGGGAATCAGCCCCAGCATTTT.

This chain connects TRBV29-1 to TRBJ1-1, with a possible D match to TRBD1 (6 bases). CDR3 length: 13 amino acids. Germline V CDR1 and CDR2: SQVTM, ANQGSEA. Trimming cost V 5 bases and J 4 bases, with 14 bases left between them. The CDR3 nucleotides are TGCAGCGTTAACAGGGTGCCGATCACTGAAGCTTTCTTT. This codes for CSVNRVPITEAFF.

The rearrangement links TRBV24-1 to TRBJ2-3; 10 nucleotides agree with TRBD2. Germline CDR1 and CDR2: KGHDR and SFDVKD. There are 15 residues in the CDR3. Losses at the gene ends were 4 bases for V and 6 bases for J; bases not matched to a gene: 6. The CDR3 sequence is CATSDPLAGDDTQYF. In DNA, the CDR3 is TGTGCCACCAGTGACCCTCTAGCGGGAGACGATACGCAGTATTTT.

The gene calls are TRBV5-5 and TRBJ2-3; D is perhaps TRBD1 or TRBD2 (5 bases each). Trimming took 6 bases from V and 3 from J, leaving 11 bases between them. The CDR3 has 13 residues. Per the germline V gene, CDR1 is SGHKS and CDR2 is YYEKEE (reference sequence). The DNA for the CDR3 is TGTGCCAGCATCGCAGAGGGGACAGATACGCAGTATTTT. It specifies CASIAEGTDTQYF.

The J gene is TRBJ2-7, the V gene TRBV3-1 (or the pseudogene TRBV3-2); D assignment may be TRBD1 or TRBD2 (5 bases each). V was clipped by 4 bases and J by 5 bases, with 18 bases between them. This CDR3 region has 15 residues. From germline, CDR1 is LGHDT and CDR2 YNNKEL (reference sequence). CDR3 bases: TGTGCCAGCAGCCGAGGGGTTTCCAACCCCGACGAGCAGTACTTC. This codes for CASSRGVSNPDEQYF.

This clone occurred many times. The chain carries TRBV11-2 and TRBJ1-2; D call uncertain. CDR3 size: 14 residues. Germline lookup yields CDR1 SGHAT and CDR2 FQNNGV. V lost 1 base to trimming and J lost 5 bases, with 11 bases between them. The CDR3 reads CASSLGPNGYGYTF. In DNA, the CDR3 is TGTGCCAGCAGCTTAGGGCCTAACGGGTATGGCTACACCTTC.

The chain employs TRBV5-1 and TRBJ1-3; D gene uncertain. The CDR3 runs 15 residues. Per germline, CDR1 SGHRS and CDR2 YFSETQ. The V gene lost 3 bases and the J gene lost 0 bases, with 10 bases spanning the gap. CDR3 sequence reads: CASSSDGNSGNTIYF. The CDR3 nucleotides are TGCGCCAGCAGCTCAGACGGAAACTCTGGAAACACCATATATTTT. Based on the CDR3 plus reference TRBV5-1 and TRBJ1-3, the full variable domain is KAGVTQTPRYLIKTRGQQVTLSCSPISGHRSVSWYQQTPGQGLQFLFEYFSETQRNKGNFPGRFSGRQFSNSRSEMNVSTLELGDSALYLCASSSDGNSGNTIYFGEGSWLTVV.

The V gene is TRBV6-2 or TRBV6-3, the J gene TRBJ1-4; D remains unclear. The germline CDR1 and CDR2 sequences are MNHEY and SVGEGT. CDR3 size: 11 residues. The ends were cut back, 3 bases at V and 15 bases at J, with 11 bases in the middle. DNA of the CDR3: TGTGCCAGCAGTTATGCCGGAAAGGTGTTTTTT. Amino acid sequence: CASSYAGKVFF.

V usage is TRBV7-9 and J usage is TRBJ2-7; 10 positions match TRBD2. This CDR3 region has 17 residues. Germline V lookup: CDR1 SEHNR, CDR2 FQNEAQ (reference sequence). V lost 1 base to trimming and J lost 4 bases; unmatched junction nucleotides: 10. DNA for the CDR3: TGTGCCAGCAGCTTAGGCCCCGGACTAGCGGAAGAATACGAGCAGTACTTC. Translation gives CASSLGPGLAEEYEQYF. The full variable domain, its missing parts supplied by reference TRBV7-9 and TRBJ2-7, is DTGVSQNPRHKITKRGQNVTFRCDPISEHNRLYWYRQTLGQGPEFLTYFQNEAQLEKSRLLSDRFSAERPKGSFSTLEIQRTEQGDSAMYLCASSLGPGLAEEYEQYFGPGTRLTVT.

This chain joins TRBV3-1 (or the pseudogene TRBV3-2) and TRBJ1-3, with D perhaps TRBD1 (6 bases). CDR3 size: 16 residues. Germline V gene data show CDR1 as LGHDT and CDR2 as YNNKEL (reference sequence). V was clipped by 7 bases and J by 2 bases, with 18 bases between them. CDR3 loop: CASTPTFGGPGNTIYF. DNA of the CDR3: TGTGCCAGCACCCCGACGTTCGGGGGCCCTGGAAACACCATATATTTT.

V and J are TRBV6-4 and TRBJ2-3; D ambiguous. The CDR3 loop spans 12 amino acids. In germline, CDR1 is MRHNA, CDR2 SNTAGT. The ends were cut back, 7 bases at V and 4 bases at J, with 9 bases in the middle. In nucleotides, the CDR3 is TGTGCCAGCATGGGTCAGGCAGATACGCAGTATTTT. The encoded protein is CASMGQADTQYF.

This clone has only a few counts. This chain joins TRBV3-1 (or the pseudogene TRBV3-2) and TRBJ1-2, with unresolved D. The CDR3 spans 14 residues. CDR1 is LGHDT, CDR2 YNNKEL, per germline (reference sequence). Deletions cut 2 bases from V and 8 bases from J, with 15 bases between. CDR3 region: CASSQPPTDPGYTF. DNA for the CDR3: TGTGCCAGCAGCCAACCCCCAACAGATCCCGGCTACACCTTC.

The CDR3 is CASNIYGDWLDEQYF. In DNA, the CDR3 is TGTGCCAGCAACATATACGGAGACTGGTTGGACGAGCAGTACTTC. V usage is TRBV5-4 and J usage is TRBJ2-7; D is unresolved. CDR1 is SGHNT, CDR2 YYREEE, per germline (reference sequence). The V end was cut by 6 bases, the J end by 5 bases, with 21 bases between. CDR3 length: 15 residues. Variable domain in full (rest from reference TRBV5-4 and TRBJ2-7): ETGVTQSPTHLIKTRGQQVTLRCSSQSGHNTVSWYQQALGQGPQFIFQYYREEENGRGNFPPRFSGLQFPNYSSELNVNALELDDSALYLCASNIYGDWLDEQYFGPGTRLTVT.